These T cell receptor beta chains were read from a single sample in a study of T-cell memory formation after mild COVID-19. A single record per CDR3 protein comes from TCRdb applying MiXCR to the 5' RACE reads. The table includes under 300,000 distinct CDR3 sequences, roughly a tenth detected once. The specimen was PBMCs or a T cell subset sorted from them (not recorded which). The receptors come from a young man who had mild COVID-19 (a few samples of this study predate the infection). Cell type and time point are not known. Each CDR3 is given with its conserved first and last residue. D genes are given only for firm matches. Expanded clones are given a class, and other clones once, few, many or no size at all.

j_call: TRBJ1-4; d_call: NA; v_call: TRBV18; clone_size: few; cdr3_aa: CASSPRGGNEKLFF
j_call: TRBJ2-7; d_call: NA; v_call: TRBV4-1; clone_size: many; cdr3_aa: CASSQDGGGLYEQYF
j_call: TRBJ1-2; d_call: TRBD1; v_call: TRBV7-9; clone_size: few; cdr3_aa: CASSFDPRIYRGEGYTF
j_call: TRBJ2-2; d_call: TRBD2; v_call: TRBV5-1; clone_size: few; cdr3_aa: CASSDRAGGNPAGELFF
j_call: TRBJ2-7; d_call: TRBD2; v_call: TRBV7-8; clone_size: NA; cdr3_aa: CASSSSAGAYEQYF
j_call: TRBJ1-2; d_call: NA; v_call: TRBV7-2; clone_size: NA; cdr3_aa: CASSLGGEGLRGYTF
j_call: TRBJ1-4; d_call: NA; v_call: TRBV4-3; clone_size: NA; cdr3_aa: CASSQVLGGTGEKLFF
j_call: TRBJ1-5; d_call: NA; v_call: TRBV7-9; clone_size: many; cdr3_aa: CASSFAGGNQPQHF
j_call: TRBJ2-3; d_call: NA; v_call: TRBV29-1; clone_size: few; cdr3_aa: CSVPLTSTDTQYF
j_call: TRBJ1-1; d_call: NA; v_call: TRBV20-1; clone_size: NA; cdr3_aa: CSARPPGHGNTEAFF
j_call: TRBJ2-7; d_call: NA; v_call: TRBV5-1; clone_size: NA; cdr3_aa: CASRRHWELYEQYF
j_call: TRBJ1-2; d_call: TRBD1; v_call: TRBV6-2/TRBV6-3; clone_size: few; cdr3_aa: CASSYTGGVYGYTF
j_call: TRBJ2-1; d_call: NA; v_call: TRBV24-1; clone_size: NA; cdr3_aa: CATSDETRGGNEQFF
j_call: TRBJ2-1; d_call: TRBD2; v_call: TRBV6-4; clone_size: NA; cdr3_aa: CASSGSGGDYNEQFF
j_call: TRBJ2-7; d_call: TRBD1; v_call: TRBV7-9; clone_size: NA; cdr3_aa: CASSSTDTGGVYEQYF
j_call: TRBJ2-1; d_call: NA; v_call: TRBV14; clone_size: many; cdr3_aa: CASSARRLAVSRNEQFF
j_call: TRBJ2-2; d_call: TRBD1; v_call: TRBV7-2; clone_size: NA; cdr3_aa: CASSPTGFSTGELFF
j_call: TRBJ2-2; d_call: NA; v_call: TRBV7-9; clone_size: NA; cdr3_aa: CASSSRQGGAGELFF
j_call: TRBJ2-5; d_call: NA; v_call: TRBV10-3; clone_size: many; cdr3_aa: CAISQAGRETQYF
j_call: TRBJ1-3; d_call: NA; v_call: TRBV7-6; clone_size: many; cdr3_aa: CASSLGGGSGNTIYF
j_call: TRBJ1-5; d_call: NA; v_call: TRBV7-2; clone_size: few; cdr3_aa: CASSQSREQPQHF
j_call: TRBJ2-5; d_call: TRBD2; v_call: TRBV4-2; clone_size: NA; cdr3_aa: CASSQEVTSVSETQYF
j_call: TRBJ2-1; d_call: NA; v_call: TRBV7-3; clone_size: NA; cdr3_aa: CASSSAGVTGGHEQFF
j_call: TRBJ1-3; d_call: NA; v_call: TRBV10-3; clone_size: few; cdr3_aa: CAAAGPNPGNTIYF
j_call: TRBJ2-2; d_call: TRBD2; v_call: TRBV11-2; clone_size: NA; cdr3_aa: CASSLEVASGGAGELFF
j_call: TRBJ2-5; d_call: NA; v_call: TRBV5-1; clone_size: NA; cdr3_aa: CASSGGGRGETQYF
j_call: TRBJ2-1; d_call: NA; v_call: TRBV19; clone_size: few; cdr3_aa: CASSMRGSSYNEQFF
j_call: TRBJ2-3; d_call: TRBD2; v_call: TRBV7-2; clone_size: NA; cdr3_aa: CASSLVGTSGGAGTDTQYF
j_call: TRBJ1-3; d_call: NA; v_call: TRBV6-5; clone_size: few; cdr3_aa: CASSSAGGGGNTIYF
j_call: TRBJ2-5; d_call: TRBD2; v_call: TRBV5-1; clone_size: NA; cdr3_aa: CASSLEVAASGTMETQYF
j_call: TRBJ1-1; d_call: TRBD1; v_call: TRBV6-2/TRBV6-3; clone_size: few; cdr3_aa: CASRVTGGSHTEAFF
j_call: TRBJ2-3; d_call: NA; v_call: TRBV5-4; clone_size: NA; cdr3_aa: CASSLYRSGGTDTQYF
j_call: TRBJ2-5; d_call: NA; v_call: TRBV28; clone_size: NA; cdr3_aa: CASSFIHGAGSVYPLETQYF
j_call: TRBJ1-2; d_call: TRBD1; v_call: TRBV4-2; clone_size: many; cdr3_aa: CASSQVGTGDNYGYTF
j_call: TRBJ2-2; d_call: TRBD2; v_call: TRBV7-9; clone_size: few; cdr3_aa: CASSLPGLANTGELFF
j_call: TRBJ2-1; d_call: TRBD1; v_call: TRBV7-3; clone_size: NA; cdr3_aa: CASSLTLGQGYNEQFF
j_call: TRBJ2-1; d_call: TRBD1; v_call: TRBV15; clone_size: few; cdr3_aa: CATLKPGQAYNEQFF
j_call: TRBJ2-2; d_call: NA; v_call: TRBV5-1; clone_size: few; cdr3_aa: CASSLVGTSLTGELFF
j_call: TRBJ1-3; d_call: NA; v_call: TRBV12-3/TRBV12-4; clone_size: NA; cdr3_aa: CASSLEQASGNTIYF
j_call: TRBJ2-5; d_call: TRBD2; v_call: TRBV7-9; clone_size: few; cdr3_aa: CASSRRGLADQETQYF
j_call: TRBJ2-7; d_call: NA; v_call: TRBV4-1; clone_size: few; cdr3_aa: CASSQRGDRSYEQYF
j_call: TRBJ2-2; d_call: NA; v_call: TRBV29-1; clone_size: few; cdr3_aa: CSVGEGDAGELFF
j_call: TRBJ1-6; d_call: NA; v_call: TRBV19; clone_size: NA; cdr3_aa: CASNLEPRTWAPLHF
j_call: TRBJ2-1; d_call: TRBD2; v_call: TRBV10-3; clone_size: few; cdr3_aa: CAITTSGGYNEQFF
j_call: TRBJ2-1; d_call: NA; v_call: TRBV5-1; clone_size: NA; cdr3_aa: CASSWPGRSYNEQFF
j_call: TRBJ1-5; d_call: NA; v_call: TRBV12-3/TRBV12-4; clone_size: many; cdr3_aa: CASSRRGNQPQHF
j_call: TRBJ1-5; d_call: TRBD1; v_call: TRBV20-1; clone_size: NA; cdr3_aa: CSVTAGGQPQHF
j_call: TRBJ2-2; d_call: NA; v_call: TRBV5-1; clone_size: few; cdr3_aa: CASSLAVDTGELFF
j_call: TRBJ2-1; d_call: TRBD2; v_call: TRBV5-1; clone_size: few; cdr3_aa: CASSILAGDNEQFF
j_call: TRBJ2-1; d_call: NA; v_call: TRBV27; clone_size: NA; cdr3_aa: CASSLYLSSYNEQFF
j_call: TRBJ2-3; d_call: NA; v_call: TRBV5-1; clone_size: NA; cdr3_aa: CASSGGGYRVADTQYF
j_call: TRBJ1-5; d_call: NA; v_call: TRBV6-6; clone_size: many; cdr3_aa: CASSQGLVGNQPQHF
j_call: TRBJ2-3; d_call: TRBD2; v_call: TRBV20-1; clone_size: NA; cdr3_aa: CSAPGASGRVDTQYF
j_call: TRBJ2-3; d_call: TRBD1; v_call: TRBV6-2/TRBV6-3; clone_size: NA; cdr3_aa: CASSRDRGRDTQYF
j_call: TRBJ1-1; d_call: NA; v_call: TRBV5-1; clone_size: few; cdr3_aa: CASSLVLDSGNTEAFF